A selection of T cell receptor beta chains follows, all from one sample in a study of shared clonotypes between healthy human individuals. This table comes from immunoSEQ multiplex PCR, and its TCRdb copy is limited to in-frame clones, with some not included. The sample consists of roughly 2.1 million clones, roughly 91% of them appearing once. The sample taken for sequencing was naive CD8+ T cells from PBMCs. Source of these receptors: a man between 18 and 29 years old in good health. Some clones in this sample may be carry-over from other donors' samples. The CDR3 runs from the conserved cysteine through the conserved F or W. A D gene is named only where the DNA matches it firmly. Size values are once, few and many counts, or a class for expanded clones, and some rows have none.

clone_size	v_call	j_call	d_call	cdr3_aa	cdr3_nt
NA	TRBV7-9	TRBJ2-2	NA	CASSLEVLLTNTGELFF	TGTGCCAGCAGCCTAGAGGTCCTCCTCACGAACACCGGGGAGCTGTTTTTT
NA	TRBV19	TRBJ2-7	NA	CATRGSGNYEQYF	TGTGCCACCCGGGGTAGCGGTAACTACGAGCAGTACTTC
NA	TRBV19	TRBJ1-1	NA	CASSSRGGGTEAFF	TGTGCCAGTAGTAGCCGGGGCGGTGGCACTGAAGCTTTCTTT
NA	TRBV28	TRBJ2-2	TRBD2	CASGLAGAGELFF	TGTGCCAGCGGCCTAGCGGGAGCCGGGGAGCTGTTTTTT
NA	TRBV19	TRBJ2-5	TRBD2	CASGEDGTTRTQYF	TGTGCCAGTGGGGAAGATGGGACTACCAGAACCCAGTACTTC
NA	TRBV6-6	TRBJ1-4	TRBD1	CASSKQGVRTNEKLFF	TGTGCCAGCAGTAAACAGGGGGTTAGGACTAATGAAAAACTGTTTTTT
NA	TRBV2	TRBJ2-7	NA	CASSEGGGNEQYF	TGTGCCAGCAGTGAGGGGGGTGGGAACGAGCAGTACTTC
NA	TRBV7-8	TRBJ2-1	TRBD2	CASSLRGRGLAYNEQFF	TGTGCCAGCAGCTTAAGAGGGCGGGGACTAGCCTACAATGAGCAGTTCTTC
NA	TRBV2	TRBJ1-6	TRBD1	CASSPDRANSPLHF	TGTGCCAGCAGCCCTGACAGGGCAAATTCACCCCTCCACTTT
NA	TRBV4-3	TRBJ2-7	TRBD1	CASSQTGQGAYEQYF	TGCGCCAGCAGCCAAACGGGACAGGGGGCCTACGAGCAGTACTTC
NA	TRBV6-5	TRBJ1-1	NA	CASSLGEKTEAFF	TGTGCCAGCAGTCTGGGAGAGAAAACTGAAGCTTTCTTT
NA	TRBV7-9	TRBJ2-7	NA	CASEGYDRETYEQYF	TGTGCCAGCGAGGGATATGACCGGGAGACCTACGAGCAGTACTTC
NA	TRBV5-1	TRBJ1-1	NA	CASSLGPDSEAFF	TGCGCCAGCAGCTTGGGCCCCGACAGCGAAGCTTTCTTT
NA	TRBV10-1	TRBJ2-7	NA	CASSESSGTYEQYF	TGCGCCAGCAGTGAGTCTTCGGGGACCTACGAGCAGTACTTC
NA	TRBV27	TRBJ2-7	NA	CASSLGPRAPTYEQYF	TGTGCCAGCAGTTTAGGCCCCCGAGCGCCGACCTACGAGCAGTACTTC
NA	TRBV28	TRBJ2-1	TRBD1	CASSLRTGNEQFF	TGTGCCAGCAGTTTGAGGACAGGCAATGAGCAGTTCTTC
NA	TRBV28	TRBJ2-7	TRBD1	CASSLGTVSHEQYF	TGTGCCAGCAGTCTCGGGACAGTATCCCACGAGCAGTACTTC
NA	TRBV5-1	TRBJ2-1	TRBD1	CASSLAGTGDLHEQFF	TGCGCCAGCAGCTTGGCCGGGACAGGGGATTTGCATGAGCAGTTCTTC
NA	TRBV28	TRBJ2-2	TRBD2	CASNDGRAYTGELFF	TGTGCCAGCAATGACGGGAGGGCCTACACCGGGGAGCTGTTTTTT
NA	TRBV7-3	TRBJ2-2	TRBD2	CASSRSGRPNTGELFF	TGTGCCAGCAGCCGTAGCGGGAGGCCGAACACCGGGGAGCTGTTTTTT
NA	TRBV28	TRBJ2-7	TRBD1	CASSLQLGDRVLSYEQYF	TGTGCCAGCAGTCTCCAGCTCGGGGACAGGGTTCTCTCCTACGAGCAGTACTTC
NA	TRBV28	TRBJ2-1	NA	CASSSLQASSNNEQFF	TGTGCCAGCAGTTCCCTCCAGGCGTCAAGTAACAATGAGCAGTTCTTC
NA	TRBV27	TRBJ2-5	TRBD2	CASSRYGTKETQYF	TGTGCCAGCAGCAGATACGGGACTAAAGAGACCCAGTACTTC
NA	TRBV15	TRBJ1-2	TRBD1	CATAHPAGGINYGYTF	TGTGCCACCGCCCACCCGGCAGGGGGTATAAACTATGGCTACACCTTC
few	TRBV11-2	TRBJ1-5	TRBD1	CASSFTGTGEQPQHF	TGTGCCAGCAGCTTCACCGGGACAGGGGAGCAGCCCCAGCATTTT
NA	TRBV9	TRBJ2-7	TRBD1	CASSFATGGFYEQYF	TGTGCCAGCAGCTTTGCGACAGGGGGCTTTTACGAGCAGTACTTC
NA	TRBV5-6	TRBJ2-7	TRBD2	CASSREGDEQYF	TGTGCCAGCTCCCGGGAGGGGGACGAGCAGTACTTC
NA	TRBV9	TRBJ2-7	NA	CASSVAGSVATYEQYF	TGTGCCAGCAGCGTAGCTGGTTCCGTGGCGACCTACGAGCAGTACTTC
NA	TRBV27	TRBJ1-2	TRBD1	CASSPLDRGRYGYTF	TGTGCCAGCAGCCCCCTGGACAGGGGGCGATATGGCTACACCTTC
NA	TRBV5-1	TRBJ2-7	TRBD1	CASSGDSYYEQYF	TGCGCCAGCAGCGGGGACAGTTACTACGAGCAGTACTTC
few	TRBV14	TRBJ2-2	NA	CASSQESGELFF	TGTGCCAGCAGCCAAGAGAGCGGGGAGCTGTTTTTT
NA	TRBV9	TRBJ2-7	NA	CASSVGAGLYEQYF	TGTGCCAGCAGCGTAGGTGCTGGCTTATACGAGCAGTACTTC
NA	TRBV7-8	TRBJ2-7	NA	CARAAPEGYEQYF	TGTGCCAGGGCAGCTCCCGAAGGCTACGAGCAGTACTTC
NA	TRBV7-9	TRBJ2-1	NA	CASSLVRELDEQFF	TGTGCCAGCAGCTTAGTTCGAGAGCTCGATGAGCAGTTCTTC
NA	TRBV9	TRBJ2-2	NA	CASSPTSVLANTGELFF	TGTGCCAGCAGCCCTACGTCCGTACTTGCGAACACCGGGGAGCTGTTTTTT
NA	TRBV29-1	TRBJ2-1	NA	CSVEIEVGQFF	TGCAGCGTTGAAATAGAGGTCGGGCAGTTCTTC
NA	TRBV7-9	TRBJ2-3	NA	CASSHTRGDTQYF	TGTGCCAGCAGTCATACCAGGGGAGATACGCAGTATTTT
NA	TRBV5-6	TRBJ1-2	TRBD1	CASSLGTGSHYGYTF	TGTGCCAGCAGCTTAGGGACAGGGTCGCACTATGGCTACACCTTC
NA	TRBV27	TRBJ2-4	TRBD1	CASSYITRTGGFSKNIQYF	TGTGCCAGCAGTTATATAACCCGGACAGGGGGCTTTTCCAAAAACATTCAGTACTTC
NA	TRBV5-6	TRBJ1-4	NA	CASSLGPLFGREKLFF	TGTGCCAGCAGCTTGGGCCCCCTTTTTGGAAGGGAAAAACTGTTTTTT
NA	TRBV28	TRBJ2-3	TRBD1	CASSLFRPKADRETDTQYF	TGTGCCAGCAGTTTATTCAGACCTAAGGCGGACAGGGAAACAGATACGCAGTATTTT